Sequencing of this T cell receptor (beta chain) was carried out in a study of T cells after yellow fever vaccination. There are many counts of this clonotype. TCRdb re-called the 5' RACE reads through MiXCR, storing one row per CDR3 protein. The sample yields approximately 510,000 distinct CDR3 sequences, about a fifth seen once. V lost 7 bases to trimming and J lost 3 bases, with 18 bases between them. The CDR3 length is 15 residues. In germline, CDR1 is MNHEY, CDR2 SVGAGI. The J gene is TRBJ1-1, the V gene TRBV6-5; TRBD1 is a possible D gene (6 bases). The material was PBMCs, obtained 21 days after the first yellow fever vaccination. This receptor was identified in a man aged 18 to 35 who received the YFV17D yellow fever vaccine. The CDR3 nucleotides are TGTGCCAGCACCCTAAGGGGGGGGTTTGACACTGAAGCTTTCTTT. As protein: CASTLRGGFDTEAFF.